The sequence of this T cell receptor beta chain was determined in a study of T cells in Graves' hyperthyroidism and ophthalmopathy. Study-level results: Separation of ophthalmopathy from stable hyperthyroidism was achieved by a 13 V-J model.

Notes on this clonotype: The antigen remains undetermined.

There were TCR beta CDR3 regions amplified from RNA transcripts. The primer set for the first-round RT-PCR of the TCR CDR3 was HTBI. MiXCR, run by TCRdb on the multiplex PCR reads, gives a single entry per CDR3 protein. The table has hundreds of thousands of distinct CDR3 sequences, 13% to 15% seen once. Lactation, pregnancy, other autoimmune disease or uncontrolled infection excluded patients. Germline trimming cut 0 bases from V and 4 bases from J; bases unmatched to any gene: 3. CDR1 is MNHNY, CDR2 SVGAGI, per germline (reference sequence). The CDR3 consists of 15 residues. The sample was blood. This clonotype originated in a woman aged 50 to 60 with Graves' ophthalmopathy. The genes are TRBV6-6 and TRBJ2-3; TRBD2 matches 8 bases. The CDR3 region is CASSYSGLVADTQYF. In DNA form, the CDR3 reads TGTGCCAGCAGTTACTCGGGACTAGTGGCAGATACGCAGTATTTT.